The TCR beta chain under discussion was sequenced for a study of blood T cell repertoires in COVID-19. At the level of the study: The United States, Italy and Spain supplied acute and convalescent COVID-19 samples. In each case, the material was cDNA or gDNA derived from T cells, B-cell-depleted T cells, or PBMCs.

This clone has only a few counts. The CDR3 is made up of 17 amino acids. Germline trimming cut 4 bases from V and 1 base from J; bases unmatched to any gene: 10. From germline, CDR1 is LGHNA and CDR2 YNFKEQ. Under the authors' procedure: Reference gene primers were amplified, and this amplification served to estimate nucleated cell counts. Measured with immunoSEQ multiplex PCR; TCRdb has only the in-frame clones, and not every one. D and trimming come from the DNA, and the V and J calls and clone size come from that table. The table records hundreds of thousands of clones, 85% of them present only once.

This TCR came from a human donor in a cohort sampled during active COVID-19. The chain uses TRBV4-2 and TRBJ2-7, with 10 bases fitting TRBD1. The sequenced sample was peripheral blood. CDR3 in amino acids: CASSPALRTGGSYEQYF. In nucleotides, the CDR3 is TGTGCCAGCAGCCCCGCACTCCGGACAGGGGGATCCTACGAGCAGTACTTC.